These 24 T cell receptor beta chains share one sample of origin, sequenced in a study of control samples from healthy donors and cancer patients (dated by TCRdb to between 2020 and 2021). Libraries were built with the immunoSEQ multiplex PCR assay. What TCRdb holds here is the immuneACCESS table cut down to in-frame rearrangements. Part of the clones is not present; checked against another copy, under half of the missing clones reflect an unresolved V gene, and the others are unexplained. The sample yields over 75,000 clones; over 80% were counted once. The biggest ten clones account for 15% to 20% of the sample. The sample was blood. All receptors come from a man under 40 in good health.

The chain joins TRBV11-1 to TRBJ1-1; D is perhaps TRBD1 (5 bases). Germline V gene data show CDR1 as SGHAT and CDR2 as FQDESV (reference sequence). V lost 2 bases, J lost 4 bases, and 11 bases lay in between. The CDR3 contains 14 residues. As DNA, the CDR3 is TGTGCCAGCAGCTTACAGGGAATACGCACTGAAGCTTTCTTT. Protein product: CASSLQGIRTEAFF.

This clone was counted only a few times. The genes are TRBV3-1 (or the pseudogene TRBV3-2) and TRBJ2-3; 12 bases align to TRBD2. Losses at the gene ends were 1 base for V and 4 bases for J; bases not matched to a gene: 0. The CDR3 has 15 amino acids. Germline V CDR1 and CDR2: LGHDT, YNNKEL (reference sequence). CDR3 loop: CASSQASGGADTQYF. CDR3 DNA sequence: TGTGCCAGCAGCCAAGCTAGCGGGGGGGCAGATACGCAGTATTTT.

The V and J genes are TRBV6-5 and TRBJ2-7; D possibly uses TRBD1 or TRBD2 (5 bases each). Germline CDR1 is MNHEY and CDR2 is SVGAGI. V was shortened by 0 bases and J by 3 bases, with 15 bases between the two germline ends. The CDR3 has 16 amino acids. The CDR3 protein is CASSYSTGTVIYEQYF. As DNA, the CDR3 is TGTGCCAGCAGTTACTCGACGGGGACGGTAATCTACGAGCAGTACTTC.

The J gene is TRBJ2-3, the V gene TRBV19; 10 bases map to TRBD2. Germline V CDR1 and CDR2: LNHDA, SQIVND (reference sequence). This CDR3 contains 13 residues. The CDR3 DNA follows: TGTGCTAGCGGGGGGACCATCACAGATACGCAGTATTTT. This sequence encodes CASGGTITDTQYF.

CDR3 loop: CASNYDRGVKEQYF. As DNA, the CDR3 is TGTGCCAGCAACTATGACAGGGGTGTAAAGGAGCAGTACTTC. The V call is TRBV5-5, the J call TRBJ2-7; 8 bases map to TRBD1. The CDR3 runs 14 residues. Trimming at V came to 6 bases and at J to 7 bases, leaving 12 bases not matched to a gene. Germline V gene sequence: CDR1 SGHKS, CDR2 YYEKEE (reference sequence).

This rearrangement joins TRBV6-1 to TRBJ1-6; no clear D. The germline V and J ends were trimmed by 4 bases and 0 bases, with 19 bases remaining between them. The CDR3 is 19 amino acids. Germline V gene data show CDR1 as MNHNS and CDR2 as SASEGT. Written as DNA, the CDR3 is TGTGCCAGCAGTGGTGTGAAAGGGCTCGGGAACTCCTATAATTCACCCCTCCACTTT. This encodes CASSGVKGLGNSYNSPLHF.

This chain links TRBV7-9 with TRBJ1-5, with 8 positions matching TRBD1. The CDR3 has 14 amino acids. CDR1 is SEHNR and CDR2 is FQNEAQ in the germline V gene (reference sequence). V was clipped by 5 bases and J by 6 bases; unmatched bases: 6. CDR3 sequence: CASSEDRVGQPQHF. The CDR3 bases are TGTGCCAGCAGCGAGGACAGGGTGGGTCAGCCCCAGCATTTT.

The chain employs TRBV11-3 and TRBJ1-6, with D uncertain. Trimming removed 3 bases at V and 4 bases at J, with 4 bases between. Per the germline V gene, CDR1 is SGHNT and CDR2 is YENEEA. The CDR3 sequence is 13 residues long. CDR3 sequence reads: CASSLSYNSPLHF. The CDR3 DNA reads TGTGCCAGCAGCTTGTCGTATAATTCACCCCTCCACTTT.

V usage is TRBV11-2 and J usage is TRBJ2-7; maybe TRBD2 (5 bases). This CDR3 has 13 residues. The V and J ends lost 0 bases and 13 bases respectively, with 16 bases between them. CDR1 is SGHAT, CDR2 FQNNGV, per germline. CDR3 nucleotide sequence: TGTGCCAGCAGCTTAGATTTTCGGCTAGCTCAATACTTC. It is translated as CASSLDFRLAQYF.

This clone was found once. The gene calls are TRBV6-4 and TRBJ2-3; TRBD2 agrees at 9 bases. V lost 5 bases to trimming and J lost 2 bases; unmatched junction nucleotides: 14. CDR1 and CDR2 (germline): MRHNA, SNTAGT. This CDR3 contains 18 residues. The CDR3 DNA sequence: TGTGCCAGCAGTTCGAACGGCGTAGCGGGGGTGTTCACAGATACGCAGTATTTT. Encoded protein: CASSSNGVAGVFTDTQYF.

The V and J genes are TRBV5-1 and TRBJ1-2; TRBD1 aligns across 7 bases. Germline CDR1 and CDR2: SGHRS and YFSETQ. V shed 7 bases and J 4 bases; nucleotides not matched to a gene: 4. This CDR3 contains 12 residues. The CDR3 spells CASRWDSYGYTF. In DNA form, the CDR3 reads TGCGCCAGCCGCTGGGACAGCTATGGCTACACCTTC. Supplemented by reference TRBV5-1 and TRBJ1-2, the full variable domain reads KAGVTQTPRYLIKTRGQQVTLSCSPISGHRSVSWYQQTPGQGLQFLFEYFSETQRNKGNFPGRFSGRQFSNSRSEMNVSTLELGDSALYLCASRWDSYGYTFGSGTRLTVV.

J is TRBJ2-1 and V is TRBV7-3; a weak D match, TRBD2 (5 bases). Germline V gene sequence: CDR1 SGHTA, CDR2 FQGTGA. Trimming removed 7 bases at V and 7 bases at J, with 14 bases between. The CDR3 contains 13 residues. The DNA of the CDR3 is TGTGCCAGCACCTCGAATCCGGGGAATGAGCAGTTCTTC. Translation gives CASTSNPGNEQFF. The full variable domain, with the rest looked up from reference TRBV7-3 and TRBJ2-1, is GAGVSQTPSNKVTEKGKYVELRCDPISGHTALYWYRQSLGQGPEFLIYFQGTGAADDSGLPNDRFFAVRPEGSVSTLKIQRTERGDSAVYLCASTSNPGNEQFFGPGTRLTVL.

The J gene is TRBJ2-3, the V gene TRBV3-1 (or the pseudogene TRBV3-2); D unresolved. The CDR3 covers 15 residues. Per germline, CDR1 LGHDT and CDR2 YNNKEL (reference sequence). Trimming pared 0 bases from V and 2 bases from J, leaving 9 bases between. CDR3 in amino acids: CASSQDRRSTDTQYF. In DNA, the CDR3 is TGTGCCAGCAGCCAAGATCGGCGTTCCACAGATACGCAGTATTTT.

The chain links TRBV28 to TRBJ1-4, with D perhaps matching TRBD1 (6 bases). Germline CDR1 MDHEN, CDR2 SYDVKM. Trimming pared 3 bases from V and 8 bases from J, leaving 13 bases between. The CDR3 totals 14 residues. CDR3 region: CASSFGTIKEKLFF. The CDR3 nucleotides read TGTGCCAGCAGTTTCGGGACAATTAAGGAAAAACTGTTTTTT. The full variable domain, with the rest looked up from reference TRBV28 and TRBJ1-4, is DVKVTQSSRYLVKRTGEKVFLECVQDMDHENMFWYRQDPGLGLRLIYFSYDVKMKEKGDIPEGYSVSREKKERFSLILESASTNQTSMYLCASSFGTIKEKLFFGSGTQLSVL.

This chain joins TRBV5-1 and TRBJ2-7, with 7 nucleotides matching TRBD2. The V gene's germline CDR1 is SGHRS and CDR2 YFSETQ. The CDR3 is 13 amino acids. V trimming: 1 base; J trimming: 6 bases; junction bases outside the gene matches: 4. The CDR3 reads CASSLRASGEQYF. In DNA form, the CDR3 reads TGCGCCAGCAGCTTGCGGGCTAGCGGCGAGCAGTACTTC.

The CDR3 DNA reads TGTGCCAGCAGCCGCCTGGACCCAACTAATGAAAAACTGTTTTTT. Its protein is CASSRLDPTNEKLFF. The gene calls are TRBV4-2 and TRBJ1-4; D ambiguous. Germline values: CDR1 LGHNA, CDR2 YNFKEQ. V lost 4 bases and J 0 bases, leaving 9 bases between the germline ends. The CDR3 length is 15 residues.

The chain uses TRBV6-6 and TRBJ2-3, with a possible D match to TRBD2 (7 bases). From germline, CDR1 is MNHNY and CDR2 SVGAGI (reference sequence). V shed 2 bases and J shed 6 bases, with 15 bases lying between them. CDR3 length: 15 amino acids. For the CDR3, the DNA is TGTGCCAGCAGTTACCAGGGAGGGGGGAGTGATACGCAGTATTTT. As protein: CASSYQGGGSDTQYF.

The chain combines TRBV7-6 with TRBJ2-1; the match to TRBD1 covers 9 bases. The germline V gene encodes CDR1 SGHVS and CDR2 FNYEAQ. The CDR3 sequence is 15 residues long. V lost 4 bases and J lost 3; bases outside the gene matches: 4. In nucleotides, the CDR3 is TGTGCCAGCAGCTCGGGACAGGGCGACTACAATGAGCAGTTCTTC. This translates into CASSSGQGDYNEQFF.

CDR3 sequence reads: CASRPPASTGELFF. For the CDR3, the DNA is TGTGCCAGCAGGCCCCCGGCGAGCACCGGGGAGCTGTTTTTT. The rearrangement joins TRBV2 to TRBJ2-2; no definite D call. This CDR3 is 14 amino acids long. The V gene's germline CDR1 is SNHLY and CDR2 FYNNEI. V gave up 6 bases and J gave up 4 bases, with 12 bases separating them.

This sequence joins TRBV10-3 and TRBJ1-2, with D maybe TRBD1 (6 bases). The CDR3 has 15 amino acids. From germline, CDR1 is ENHRY and CDR2 SYGVKD. Trimming stripped 5 bases from V and 6 bases from J, with 19 bases between. For the CDR3, the DNA is TGTGCCATCAGTCAATTACAGGGTCTGGAGAATGGCTACACCTTC. Encoded protein: CAISQLQGLENGYTF.

The CDR3 sequence is CASSPDGKGSYEQYF. In nucleotides, the CDR3 is TGTGCCAGCAGTCCGGACGGGAAAGGCTCCTACGAGCAGTACTTC. The chain joins TRBV7-3 to TRBJ2-7, with a possible D match to TRBD2 (5 bases). In germline, CDR1 is SGHTA, CDR2 FQGTGA. The CDR3 spans 15 residues. V lost 6 bases to trimming and J lost 0 bases, with 15 bases between them. The full variable domain, rest sourced from reference TRBV7-3 and TRBJ2-7, is GAGVSQTPSNKVTEKGKYVELRCDPISGHTALYWYRQSLGQGPEFLIYFQGTGAADDSGLPNDRFFAVRPEGSVSTLKIQRTERGDSAVYLCASSPDGKGSYEQYFGPGTRLTVT.

The chain uses TRBV18 and TRBJ2-7; 7 bases agree with TRBD1. The germline gives CDR1 KGHSH, CDR2 LQKENI. V was clipped by 5 bases and J by 2 bases; unmatched bases: 3. This CDR3 contains 13 residues. CDR3 in amino acids: CASSSGQTYEQYF. The DNA of the CDR3 is TGTGCCAGCTCATCGGGACAGACCTACGAGCAGTACTTC.

The chain combines TRBV5-1 with TRBJ2-7, with D maybe TRBD2 (5 bases). There are 15 residues in the CDR3. V lost 2 bases and J 4 bases, leaving 16 bases between the germline ends. Germline V gene data show CDR1 as SGHRS and CDR2 as YFSETQ. CDR3 amino acids: CASSFLTEGSYEQYF. The CDR3 DNA is TGCGCCAGCAGCTTTTTGACCGAGGGATCTTACGAGCAGTACTTC.

V and J are TRBV10-3 and TRBJ1-1; 9 nucleotides align to TRBD1. Germline values: CDR1 ENHRY, CDR2 SYGVKD. There are 15 residues in the CDR3. The V gene end was trimmed by 3 bases and the J gene end by 1 base; junction bases not matched to a gene: 3. For the CDR3, the DNA is TGTGCCATCAGTGACCCGGGACAGGGGAACACTGAAGCTTTCTTT. This sequence encodes CAISDPGQGNTEAFF.